This T cell receptor (beta chain) is from a study of blood T cell repertoires in COVID-19. Recruitment covered roughly 22 US areas and drew participants whose ages spanned 18 to 89 years. V lost 3 bases and J 0 bases, leaving 9 bases between the germline ends. The germline gives CDR1 KGHSH, CDR2 LQKENI. The CDR3 spans 15 residues. TCRdb's table, derived via immunoSEQ multiplex PCR, lists solely in-frame clones and lacks some. This repertoire shows roughly 340,000 clones, 70% to 90% found once; its top ten account for roughly 1.9%. The sequence derives from a man aged 35 to 55 in a cohort exposed to, infected with or recovered from COVID-19 (not recorded which). The rearrangement joins TRBV18 to TRBJ2-1; the D is unclear. The sequenced material came from PBMCs or T cells enriched from blood (not recorded which). The CDR3 DNA reads TGTGCCAGCTCACCGGCGTACAGCTCCTACAATGAGCAGTTCTTC. Amino acids: CASSPAYSSYNEQFF.